These 30 T cell receptor beta chains share one sample of origin, sequenced in a study of regulatory T cells in long-lasting Graves disease. Stated time point: newly diagnosed GD, antithyroid drugs for less than 3 months. PBMC-derived RNA was used for the TCR library. Libraries of TCR beta came from iRepertoire HTBI primers plus Arm-PCR of CDR3 regions. TCRdb re-analysed the multiplex PCR reads in MiXCR, keeping a single row per CDR3 protein. The table records about 330,000 distinct CDR3 sequences, 15% to 20% of them present only once. These data were also filed under a second study, of T cells in Graves' hyperthyroidism and ophthalmopathy.

The source was peripheral blood mononuclear cells (PBMCs), collected at new diagnosis, from a patient treated with antithyroid drugs. These receptors were taken from a young woman with Graves disease.

Of note for this clonotype: A read error may explain this, as a much larger clone is one base away. The rearrangement joins TRBV28 to TRBJ1-1, with TRBD1 as a possible D gene (6 bases). CDR3 length equals 14 residues. Germline V gene sequence: CDR1 MDHEN, CDR2 SYDVKM. V lost 5 bases to trimming and J lost 9 bases, with 19 bases between them. CDR3 bases: TGTGCCAGCAGTGGGGGGGCAGGGGTCGAAAAAGCTTTCTTT. It codes for CASSGGAGVEKAFF.

The gene calls are TRBV27 and TRBJ2-2, with TRBD2 matching over 14 bases. This CDR3 has 17 residues. Per the germline V gene, CDR1 is MNHEY and CDR2 is SMNVEV (reference sequence). J lost 7 bases, V lost 5 bases, and 9 bases had no gene match. CDR3 in DNA: TGTGCCAGCAGTCCACCGGGACTAGCGGGAGACCTCGGGGAGCTGTTTTTT. Its translation: CASSPPGLAGDLGELFF.

This clonotype has a handful of counts. The CDR3 spells CASSPGALGIKNTGELFF. Here the CDR3 DNA reads TGTGCCAGCAGCCCGGGAGCCCTGGGTATAAAGAACACCGGGGAGCTGTTTTTT. The V and J genes are TRBV7-9 and TRBJ2-2; maybe TRBD2 (6 bases). The V end was cut by 5 bases, the J end by 1 base, with 20 bases between. The CDR3 spans 18 residues. Germline V gene data show CDR1 as SEHNR and CDR2 as FQNEAQ (reference sequence).

This chain links TRBV11-2 with TRBJ2-7; 11 nucleotides align to TRBD2. The CDR3 has 19 amino acids. Germline-derived CDR1 and CDR2 are SGHAT and FQNNGV. V trimming: 7 bases; J trimming: 0 bases; junction bases outside the gene matches: 17. The CDR3, as DNA: TGTGCCAGCATGCCTCCGGGGCCACTAGCGGGGGCCAGCTCCTACGAGCAGTACTTC. Protein sequence: CASMPPGPLAGASSYEQYF. The entire variable domain, with the rest obtained from reference TRBV11-2 and TRBJ2-7, is as follows: EAGVAQSPRYKIIEKRQSVAFWCNPISGHATLYWYQQILGQGPKLLIQFQNNGVVDDSQLPKDRFSAERLKGVDSTLKIQPAKLEDSAVYLCASMPPGPLAGASSYEQYFGPGTRLTVT.

This clonotype was recorded many times. The V and J genes are TRBV27 and TRBJ2-7, with TRBD2 as a possible D gene (6 bases). Germline lookup yields CDR1 MNHEY and CDR2 SMNVEV (reference sequence). This CDR3 has 16 amino acids. Trimming shortened V by 7 bases and J by 3 bases, and 22 bases separated the two germline ends. This CDR3 is CASTPTGGERGYEQYF. In DNA, the CDR3 is TGTGCCAGCACTCCAACCGGCGGGGAGAGGGGCTACGAGCAGTACTTC.

There are many counts of this clonotype. V and J are TRBV28 and TRBJ2-3; the D is unclear. The CDR3 covers 12 residues. The germline V and J ends were trimmed by 7 bases and 0 bases, with 5 bases remaining between them. CDR1 is MDHEN, CDR2 SYDVKM, per germline. The CDR3 nucleotides read TGTGCCAGCAAGGCTAGCACAGATACGCAGTATTTT. As protein: CASKASTDTQYF.

This clonotype was observed a handful of times. The chain uses TRBV25-1 and TRBJ1-1; D unresolved. The CDR3 has 12 residues. The V gene's germline CDR1 is MGHDK and CDR2 SYGVNS. The germline V and J ends were trimmed by 6 bases and 3 bases, with 8 bases remaining between them. The CDR3 spells CASSQVYTEAFF. The CDR3, as DNA: TGTGCCAGCAGCCAGGTTTACACTGAAGCTTTCTTT.

The sample holds many counts of this clonotype. The chain has TRBV2 and TRBJ1-5; D is ambiguous. The length of the CDR3 is 14 residues. Between the trimmed V and J ends, which lost 3 bases and 3 bases, there was a span of 9 bases. CDR1 and CDR2 from the germline V gene are SNHLY and FYNNEI. In DNA form, the CDR3 reads TGTGCCAGCAGTGACTCGGGTTCCAATCAGCCCCAGCATTTT. Amino acids: CASSDSGSNQPQHF.

This clonotype was recorded at least ten times. V is TRBV20-1 and J is TRBJ2-7; 7 nucleotides agree with TRBD1. The CDR3 contains 18 residues. Trimming cost V 1 base and J 4 bases; bases outside gene matches: 19. Germline V lookup: CDR1 DFQATT, CDR2 SNEGSKA (reference sequence). CDR3 nucleotides: TGCAGTGCTAGAGGCCAAACAGGGGACGCTGGTCGGTTGTACGAGCAGTACTTC. Encoded protein: CSARGQTGDAGRLYEQYF.

Concerning this clonotype: A read error is possible here, since a much larger clone lies one base away. This chain links TRBV4-1 with TRBJ2-1; 11 bases map to TRBD2. Germline CDR1 is MGHRA and CDR2 is YSYEKL. This CDR3 is built from 17 residues. CDR3 DNA: TGCGCCAGCAGCCAGGGACTAGCGGAAAGCTCCTACAGTGAGCAGTTCTTC. Translated, it gives CASSQGLAESSYSEQFF.

With respect to this clonotype: One base away lies a much larger clone, so this may be a sequencing read error. The gene calls are TRBV11-2 and TRBJ1-1; D remains unclear. The germline V gene has CDR1 SGHAT and CDR2 FQNNGV. The CDR3 has 16 residues. In DNA form, the CDR3 reads TGTGCCAGCAGCCCAACGGGGAGGTCTCAGCACACTGAAGCTTCCTTT. Translation gives CASSPTGRSQHTEASF.

Concerning this clonotype itself: A single base separates this from a much larger clone, so it may be a read error. As DNA, the CDR3 is TGTGCCAGCAGCTTCGATTCGAAGACTGAAGCTTTCTTT. It yields the protein CASSFDSKTEAFF. V gene TRBV7-9 combines with J gene TRBJ1-1; D is undetermined. The CDR3 sequence is 13 residues long. V lost 3 bases and J lost 5, with 10 bases in between. Germline values: CDR1 SEHNR, CDR2 FQNEAQ (reference sequence).

This clonotype was counted between two and nine times. The chain combines TRBV20-1 with TRBJ2-7; 10 bases align to TRBD1. Germline V gene sequence: CDR1 DFQATT, CDR2 SNEGSKA (reference sequence). The length of the CDR3 is 15 residues. V shed 6 bases, J shed 5 bases, and the junction held 13 bases outside the gene matches. The CDR3 loop reads CSAPAVGQGIHEQYF. CDR3 bases: TGCAGTGCCCCAGCGGTGGGACAGGGGATCCACGAGCAGTACTTC.

This clonotype was observed at least ten times. The chain combines TRBV5-1 with TRBJ2-3; no clear D gene. CDR3 length: 13 amino acids. Germline CDR1 is SGHRS and CDR2 is YFSETQ. V was clipped by 2 bases and J by 0 bases, with 4 bases between them. CDR3 in DNA: TGCGCCAGCAGCTTCGTTAGCACAGATACGCAGTATTTT. This codes for CASSFVSTDTQYF.

This clonotype was counted at least ten times. The V and J genes are TRBV30 and TRBJ1-1; 8 positions agree with TRBD1. J lost 3 bases, V lost 2 bases, and 8 bases had no gene match. Germline lookup yields CDR1 GTSNPN and CDR2 SVGIG (reference sequence). The CDR3 totals 15 residues. CDR3 protein: CAWSRDRGGDTEAFF. CDR3 in DNA: TGTGCCTGGAGTCGCGACAGGGGTGGTGACACTGAAGCTTTCTTT. The full variable domain, its missing parts supplied by reference TRBV30 and TRBJ1-1, is SQTIHQWPATLVQPVGSPLSLECTVEGTSNPNLYWYRQAAGRGLQLLFYSVGIGQISSEVPQNLSASRPQDRQFILSSKKLLLSDSGFYLCAWSRDRGGDTEAFFGQGTRLTVV.

This clonotype was counted ten times or more. The V and J genes are TRBV20-1 and TRBJ2-5; 11 bases fit TRBD2. Germline V gives CDR1 DFQATT, CDR2 SNEGSKA (reference sequence). Losses at the gene ends were 5 bases for V and 5 bases for J; bases not matched to a gene: 4. The CDR3 sequence is 13 residues long. The CDR3: CSARSGGAETQYF. The CDR3 DNA follows: TGCAGTGCTCGTAGCGGGGGGGCGGAGACCCAGTACTTC.

This clonotype was counted only a few times. The CDR3, as DNA: TGTGCCACCAGTGATCGCGGAAACTATGGCTACACCTTC. Translating it yields CATSDRGNYGYTF. The chain combines TRBV24-1 with TRBJ1-2; no clear D gene. Germline V gene data show CDR1 as KGHDR and CDR2 as SFDVKD. Trimming removed 3 bases at V and 2 bases at J, with 6 bases between. The CDR3 has 13 residues.

There are a few counts of this clonotype. V and J are TRBV20-1 and TRBJ2-7; D uncertain. CDR3 length equals 15 residues. Germline V gene sequence: CDR1 DFQATT, CDR2 SNEGSKA (reference sequence). Trimming left V 6 bases short and J 3 bases short, with 21 bases between. CDR3 loop: CSAPDPEVRIYEQYF. The CDR3 coding sequence is TGCAGTGCGCCAGACCCCGAAGTGCGGATCTACGAGCAGTACTTC.

This clonotype was seen ten or more times. This chain joins TRBV11-2 and TRBJ2-3, with 8 bases that match TRBD2. CDR1 and CDR2 from the germline V gene are SGHAT and FQNNGV. The CDR3 is made up of 16 amino acids. With 5 bases clipped from V and 0 bases from J, the junction kept 7 bases outside the gene matches. The CDR3 here is CASSHVSGASTDTQYF. In nucleotides, the CDR3 is TGTGCCAGCAGCCACGTTAGCGGGGCGAGCACAGATACGCAGTATTTT. The full variable domain, completed using reference TRBV11-2 and TRBJ2-3, is EAGVAQSPRYKIIEKRQSVAFWCNPISGHATLYWYQQILGQGPKLLIQFQNNGVVDDSQLPKDRFSAERLKGVDSTLKIQPAKLEDSAVYLCASSHVSGASTDTQYFGPGTRLTVL.

In its sample, this clonotype was seen a few times. This sequence joins TRBV2 and TRBJ2-5; D is possibly TRBD1 or TRBD2 (5 bases each). Germline loops: CDR1 SNHLY, CDR2 FYNNEI. The CDR3 runs to 13 residues. V shed 6 bases and J shed 5 bases, with 13 bases lying between them. In DNA, the CDR3 is TGTGCCAGCAGCCAATATGGGGGTGAGACCCAGTACTTC. Translated, it gives CASSQYGGETQYF.

This clonotype occurred many times. This chain joins TRBV20-1 and TRBJ2-1; TRBD2 aligns across 10 bases. Germline-derived CDR1 and CDR2 are DFQATT and SNEGSKA (reference sequence). The CDR3 is 17 amino acids. V shed 1 base and J 0 bases; nucleotides not matched to a gene: 6. CDR3 nucleotide sequence: TGCAGTGCTAGAGCATATAGCGGGGGGAGCTCCTACAATGAGCAGTTCTTC. Protein product: CSARAYSGGSSYNEQFF.

At least ten counts were recorded for this clonotype. The chain uses TRBV10-3 and TRBJ2-5; 9 nucleotides align to TRBD2. This CDR3 is 17 amino acids long. The V segment lost 0 bases and the J segment 2 bases; nucleotides outside the gene matches: 7. Germline V gene sequence: CDR1 ENHRY, CDR2 SYGVKD. DNA of the CDR3: TGTGCCATCAGTGAGTCGACTAGCGGAACCATTCAAGAGACCCAGTACTTC. This gives the protein CAISESTSGTIQETQYF.

Many counts were recorded for this clonotype. The J gene is TRBJ1-4, the V gene TRBV7-9; 9 nucleotides align to TRBD1. CDR3 length equals 15 residues. After removal of 4 bases from V and 8 bases from J, the junction contained 8 bases not matched to a gene. CDR1 and CDR2 from the germline V gene are SEHNR and FQNEAQ (reference sequence). Written as DNA, the CDR3 is TGTGCCAGCAGCTCATTAGGGACAGGGAGCGAAAAACTGTTTTTT. It yields the protein CASSSLGTGSEKLFF.

This clonotype was counted at least ten times. The chain links TRBV24-1 to TRBJ2-1, with 16 positions matching TRBD2. The CDR3 loop spans 20 amino acids. CDR1 is KGHDR, CDR2 SFDVKD, per germline. The junction had 14 bases not matched to a gene; V was cut back by 3 bases and J by 7 bases. The CDR3 region has the DNA TGTGCCACCAGTGATAGAACCGGGACTAGCGGGAGGGGGGCCGGGAATGAGCAGTTCTTC. Translated, it gives CATSDRTGTSGRGAGNEQFF.

About this clonotype: A read error is possible here, since a much larger clone lies one base away. This chain uses TRBV9 with TRBJ2-2; 7 bases map to TRBD1. The junction had 4 bases not matched to a gene; V was cut back by 3 bases and J by 5 bases. Germline CDR1 SGDLS, CDR2 YYNGEE. This CDR3 comprises 14 residues. CDR3 DNA: TGTGCCAGCAGCGCAGGGGGAACGACCGGGGAGCTGTTTTTT. Residues: CASSAGGTTGELFF. Filled out from reference TRBV9 and TRBJ2-2, the complete variable domain reads DSGVTQTPKHLITATGQRVTLRCSPRSGDLSVYWYQQSLDQGLQFLIQYYNGEERAKGNILERFSAQQFPDLHSELNLSSLELGDSALYFCASSAGGTTGELFFGEGSRLTVL.

The chain couples TRBV15 to TRBJ2-5; possibly TRBD1 for D (6 bases). In germline, CDR1 is LNHNV, CDR2 YYDKDF (reference sequence). CDR3 size: 16 residues. V dropped 0 bases and J dropped 5 bases, with 16 bases sitting between them. The DNA of the CDR3 is TGTGCCACCAGCAGAGATGGGCAGGGAAGGGGGGAGACCCAGTACTTC. Its protein product is CATSRDGQGRGETQYF.

To note about this clonotype: A clone one base away is much larger, so this may be a read error. The rearrangement uses TRBV6-6 and TRBJ2-4, with D perhaps matching TRBD1 or TRBD2 (5 bases each). This CDR3 has 15 residues. Germline loops: CDR1 MNHNY, CDR2 SVGAGI (reference sequence). The V end lost 0 bases, the J end lost 13 bases, and 19 bases lay between the germline ends. In DNA form, the CDR3 reads TGTGCCAGCAGTTACTCGTCGGGACCCTACAATGAGCAGTACTTC. Translated, it gives CASSYSSGPYNEQYF.

This clonotype was seen at least ten times. The chain is built from TRBV2 and TRBJ2-3, with 7 bases lining up with TRBD1. V dropped 10 bases and J dropped 2; count of bases not matched to a gene: 6. This CDR3 has 13 amino acids. Germline V gene sequence: CDR1 SNHLY, CDR2 FYNNEI. The CDR3 spells CANRDSNTDTQYF. CDR3 bases: TGTGCCAACAGGGACAGCAACACAGATACGCAGTATTTT.

This clonotype occurred many times. The J gene is TRBJ2-3, the V gene TRBV28; 7 bases match TRBD1. The CDR3 consists of 16 residues. Looked up from germline, CDR1 is MDHEN and CDR2 is SYDVKM. J was trimmed by 2 bases and V by 6 bases; bases with no gene match: 11. This CDR3 reads CASSYQGVTPTDTQYF. In DNA form, the CDR3 reads TGTGCCAGCAGCTACCAGGGGGTCACCCCCACAGATACGCAGTATTTT. The whole variable domain, remainder taken from reference TRBV28 and TRBJ2-3, is DVKVTQSSRYLVKRTGEKVFLECVQDMDHENMFWYRQDPGLGLRLIYFSYDVKMKEKGDIPEGYSVSREKKERFSLILESASTNQTSMYLCASSYQGVTPTDTQYFGPGTRLTVL.

V is TRBV19 and J is TRBJ1-2; perhaps TRBD1 as D (5 bases). The V gene lost 7 bases and the J gene lost 3 bases, with 9 bases spanning the gap. CDR3 length: 12 amino acids. CDR1 is LNHDA and CDR2 is SQIVND in the germline V gene (reference sequence). CDR3 DNA sequence: TGTGCCAGTAAGGCAGGGTACTATGGCTACACCTTC. Its protein product is CASKAGYYGYTF.